The 3 T cell receptor beta chains below were found in one sample sequenced in a study of T cell repertoires in cytomegalovirus infection. What these receptors recognize is not known. One entry per CDR3 protein results from TCRdb running MiXCR on the reads. Of more than 75,000 distinct CDR3 sequences in the sample, 25% to 35% were seen once. The sequences come from CD8+ T cells from cultured PBMCs, collected from culture after CMV antigen stimulation. These TCRs come from a human donor in good health (CMV status not recorded). Some clones in this sample may be carry-over from other donors' samples.

This clonotype was detected a few times. The V and J genes are TRBV12-3 or TRBV12-4 and TRBJ1-5; D remains ambiguous. The CDR3 is 14 amino acids. Trimming stripped 6 bases from V and 3 bases from J, with 12 bases between. The DNA for the CDR3 is TGTGCCAGCAGCCTACCCCATGTCAATCAGCCCCAGCATTTT. It translates to CASSLPHVNQPQHF.

The chain is built from TRBV7-8 and TRBJ2-5; no clear D. The V gene lost 2 bases and the J gene lost 2 bases, with 6 bases spanning the gap. Germline CDR1 SGHVS, CDR2 FQNEAQ. The CDR3 has 13 residues. In nucleotides, the CDR3 is TGTGCCAGCAGCTTAATGGTTCAAGAGACCCAGTACTTC. Translation: CASSLMVQETQYF. Variable domain in full (rest from reference TRBV7-8 and TRBJ2-5): GAGVSQSPRYKVAKRGQDVALRCDPISGHVSLFWYQQALGQGPEFLTYFQNEAQLDKSGLPSDRFFAERPEGSVSTLKIQRTQQEDSAVYLCASSLMVQETQYFGPGTRLLVL.

V and J are TRBV2 and TRBJ2-2; a weak D match, TRBD1 (5 bases). Germline V gives CDR1 SNHLY, CDR2 FYNNEI. This CDR3 is 16 amino acids long. V shed 5 bases and J shed 1 base, with 14 bases lying between them. CDR3 in DNA: TGTGCCAGCAGTCCTTACAGGCGACAGAACACCGGGGAGCTGTTTTTT. Its translation is CASSPYRRQNTGELFF. Combining the CDR3 with reference TRBV2 and TRBJ2-2 gives the whole variable domain EPEVTQTPSHQVTQMGQEVILRCVPISNHLYFYWYRQILGQKVEFLVSFYNNEISEKSEIFDDQFSVERPDGSNFTLKIRSTKLEDSAMYFCASSPYRRQNTGELFFGEGSRLTVL.